Sequencing of this TCR beta chain was carried out in a study of shared clonotypes between healthy human individuals. Germline loops: CDR1 MNHNS, CDR2 SASEGT. Losses at the gene ends were 7 bases for V and 3 bases for J; bases not matched to a gene: 2. The CDR3 is made up of 13 amino acids. Clones were read by immunoSEQ multiplex PCR, and TCRdb kept only the in-frame ones, dropping some. The data contain about 1 million clones, approximately 70% of them singletons. This clone appeared a few times. The source material was memory CD4+ T cells sorted from blood. Documented subset: CD45RA-negative fraction. The source of this sequence is a man between 18 and 35 years old in good health. V usage is TRBV6-1 and J usage is TRBJ2-1, with TRBD2 identical over 8 bases. DNA for the CDR3: TGTGCCAGCACTAGCGGGCGCTACAATGAGCAGTTCTTC. Protein sequence: CASTSGRYNEQFF.